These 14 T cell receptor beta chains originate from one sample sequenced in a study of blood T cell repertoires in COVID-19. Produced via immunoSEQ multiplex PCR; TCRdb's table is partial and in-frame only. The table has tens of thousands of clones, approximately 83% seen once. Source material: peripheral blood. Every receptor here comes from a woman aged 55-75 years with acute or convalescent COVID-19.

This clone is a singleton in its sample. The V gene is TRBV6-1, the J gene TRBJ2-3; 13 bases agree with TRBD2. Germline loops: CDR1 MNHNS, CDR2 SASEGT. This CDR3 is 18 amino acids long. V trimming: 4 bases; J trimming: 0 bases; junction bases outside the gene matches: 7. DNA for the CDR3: TGTGCCAGCAGTGCCAGACTAGCGGGGGGCACTAGCACAGATACGCAGTATTTT. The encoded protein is CASSARLAGGTSTDTQYF.

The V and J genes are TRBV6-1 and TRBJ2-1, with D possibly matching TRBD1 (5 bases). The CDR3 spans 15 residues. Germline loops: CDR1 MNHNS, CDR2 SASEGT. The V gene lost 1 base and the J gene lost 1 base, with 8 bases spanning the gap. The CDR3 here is CASSEEGSSYNEQFF. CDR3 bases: TGTGCCAGCAGTGAAGAGGGGTCTTCCTACAATGAGCAGTTCTTC.

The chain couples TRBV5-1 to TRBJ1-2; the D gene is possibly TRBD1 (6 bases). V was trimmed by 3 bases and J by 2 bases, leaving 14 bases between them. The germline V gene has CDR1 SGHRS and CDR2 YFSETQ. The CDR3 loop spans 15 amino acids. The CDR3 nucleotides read TGCGCCAGCAGCTCAACAGGGTCCTGGAACTATGGCTACACCTTC. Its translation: CASSSTGSWNYGYTF. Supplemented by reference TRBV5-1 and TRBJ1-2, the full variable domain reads KAGVTQTPRYLIKTRGQQVTLSCSPISGHRSVSWYQQTPGQGLQFLFEYFSETQRNKGNFPGRFSGRQFSNSRSEMNVSTLELGDSALYLCASSSTGSWNYGYTFGSGTRLTVV.

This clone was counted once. The CDR3 here is CASSRLAGAYNEQFF. The CDR3 DNA reads as TGTGCCAGCAGCCGGCTAGCGGGGGCATACAATGAGCAGTTCTTC. This sequence joins TRBV3-1 (or the pseudogene TRBV3-2) and TRBJ2-1; 10 bases are shared with TRBD2. The CDR3 is made up of 15 amino acids. Per the germline V gene, CDR1 is LGHDT and CDR2 is YNNKEL (reference sequence). J lost 4 bases, V lost 4 bases, and 4 bases had no gene match.

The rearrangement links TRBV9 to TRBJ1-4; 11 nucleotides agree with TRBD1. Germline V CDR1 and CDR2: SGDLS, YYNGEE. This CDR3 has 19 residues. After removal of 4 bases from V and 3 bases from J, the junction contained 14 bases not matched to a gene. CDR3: CASSPRPGTGGRSNEKLFF. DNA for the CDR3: TGTGCCAGCAGCCCAAGGCCCGGGACAGGGGGTAGATCTAATGAAAAACTGTTTTTT. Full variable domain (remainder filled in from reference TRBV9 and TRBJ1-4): DSGVTQTPKHLITATGQRVTLRCSPRSGDLSVYWYQQSLDQGLQFLIQYYNGEERAKGNILERFSAQQFPDLHSELNLSSLELGDSALYFCASSPRPGTGGRSNEKLFFGSGTQLSVL.

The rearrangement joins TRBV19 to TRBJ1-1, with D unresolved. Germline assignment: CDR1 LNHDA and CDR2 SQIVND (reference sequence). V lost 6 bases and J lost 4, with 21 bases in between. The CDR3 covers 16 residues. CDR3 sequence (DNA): TGTGCCAGTAGACATGCCTCGAGGGCCGGTGGCACTGAAGCTTTCTTT. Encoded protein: CASRHASRAGGTEAFF.

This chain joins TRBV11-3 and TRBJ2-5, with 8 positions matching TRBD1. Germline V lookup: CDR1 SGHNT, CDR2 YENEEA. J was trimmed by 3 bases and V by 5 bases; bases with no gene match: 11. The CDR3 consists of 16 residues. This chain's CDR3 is CASSPPPGGREETQYF. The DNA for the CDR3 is TGTGCCAGCAGCCCCCCCCCAGGGGGCAGGGAAGAGACCCAGTACTTC.

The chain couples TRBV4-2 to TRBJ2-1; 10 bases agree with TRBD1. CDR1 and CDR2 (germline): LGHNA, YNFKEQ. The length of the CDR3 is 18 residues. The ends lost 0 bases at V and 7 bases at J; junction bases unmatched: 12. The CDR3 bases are TGTGCCAGCAGCCAAGATAGTATCGGGACAGGGGAAAAAAATGAGCAGTTCTTC. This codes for CASSQDSIGTGEKNEQFF.

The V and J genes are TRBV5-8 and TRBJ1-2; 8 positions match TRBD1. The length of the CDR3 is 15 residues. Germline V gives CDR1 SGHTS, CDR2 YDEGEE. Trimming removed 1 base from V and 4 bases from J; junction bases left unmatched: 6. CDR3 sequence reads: CASSLLQGGRYGYTF. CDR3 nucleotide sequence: TGTGCCAGCAGCTTGTTACAGGGGGGACGCTATGGCTACACCTTC.

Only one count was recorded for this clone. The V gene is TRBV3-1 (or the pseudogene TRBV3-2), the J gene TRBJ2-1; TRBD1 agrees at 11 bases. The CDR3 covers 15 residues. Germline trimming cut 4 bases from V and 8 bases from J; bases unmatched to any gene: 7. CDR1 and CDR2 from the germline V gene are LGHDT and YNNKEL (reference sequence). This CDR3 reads CASSLSGTGGHEQFF. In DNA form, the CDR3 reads TGTGCCAGCAGCCTCTCCGGGACAGGGGGGCATGAGCAGTTCTTC.

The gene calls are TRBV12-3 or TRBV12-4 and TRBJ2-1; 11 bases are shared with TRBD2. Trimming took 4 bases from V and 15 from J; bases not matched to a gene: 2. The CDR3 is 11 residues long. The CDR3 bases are TGTGCCAGCAGTTCTAGCGGGGGGAGGTTCTTC. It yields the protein CASSSSGGRFF.

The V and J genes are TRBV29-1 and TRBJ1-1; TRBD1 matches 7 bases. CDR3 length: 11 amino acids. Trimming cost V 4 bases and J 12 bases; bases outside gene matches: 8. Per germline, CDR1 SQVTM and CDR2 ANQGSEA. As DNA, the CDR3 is TGCAGCGTTGGTTCGGGACAGTCGACTTTCTTT. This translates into CSVGSGQSTFF.

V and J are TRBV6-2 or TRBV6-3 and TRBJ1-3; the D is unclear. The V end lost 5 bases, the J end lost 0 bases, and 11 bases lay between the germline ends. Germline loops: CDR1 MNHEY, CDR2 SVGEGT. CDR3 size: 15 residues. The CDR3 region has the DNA TGTGCCAGCAGTCCCCAGGCGACCTCTGGAAACACCATATATTTT. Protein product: CASSPQATSGNTIYF.

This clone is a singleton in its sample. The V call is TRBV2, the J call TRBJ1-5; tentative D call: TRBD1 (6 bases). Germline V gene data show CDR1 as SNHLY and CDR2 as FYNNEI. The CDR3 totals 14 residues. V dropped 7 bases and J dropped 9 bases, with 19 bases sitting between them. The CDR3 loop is CASNRGGGQRPQHF. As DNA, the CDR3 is TGTGCCAGCAACCGCGGGGGGGGGCAACGGCCCCAGCATTTT.